A single sample gave rise to the 29 T cell receptor beta chains below, sequenced in a study of shared clonotypes between healthy human individuals. Repertoires were generated with immunoSEQ multiplex PCR, while TCRdb's copy carries only in-frame clones and drops some. The sample has 2,500,000 or so clones; approximately 90% are singletons. Sequencing was carried out using naive CD4+ T cells sorted from blood. Indicated subset: CD45RA+ positively selected. Source of these receptors: a man younger than 35 in good health.

The J gene is TRBJ2-7, the V gene TRBV7-9, with unresolved D. The CDR3 spans 13 residues. From germline, CDR1 is SEHNR and CDR2 FQNEAQ (reference sequence). Trimming left V 0 bases short and J 8 bases short, with 11 bases between. Written as DNA, the CDR3 is TGTGCCAGCAGCTTAGCGGGTTTTGATAAGCAGTACTTC. Translating it yields CASSLAGFDKQYF.

This chain uses TRBV7-9 with TRBJ2-1; a possible D gene is TRBD2 (5 bases). V gave up 5 bases and J gave up 5 bases, with 13 bases separating them. The CDR3 sequence is 14 residues long. Germline V gene lookup returns CDR1 SEHNR and CDR2 FQNEAQ (reference sequence). CDR3 nucleotides: TGTGCCAGCAGCCCCCAAACACTAGACAATGAGCAGTTCTTC. Translating it yields CASSPQTLDNEQFF.

This clone appeared once. The V gene is TRBV14, the J gene TRBJ1-1, with D possibly TRBD1 on 5 matching bases. Germline CDR1 SGHDN, CDR2 FVKESK. The CDR3 consists of 16 residues. V lost 1 base to trimming and J lost 8 bases, with 20 bases between them. In DNA, the CDR3 is TGTGCCAGCAGCCAAGTAAGACCGACAGCCAGCCCCGAAGCTTTCTTT. It translates to CASSQVRPTASPEAFF.

The chain has TRBV6-1 and TRBJ1-6; the D gene is possibly TRBD1 (5 bases). The length of the CDR3 is 14 residues. V gave up 3 bases and J gave up 11 bases, with 14 bases separating them. CDR1 is MNHNS, CDR2 SASEGT, per germline. CDR3 sequence reads: CASSDPGRQTPLHF. The CDR3 DNA is TGTGCCAGCAGTGACCCGGGACGGCAAACACCCCTCCACTTT.

This clone was detected a few times. The genes are TRBV19 and TRBJ2-7, with D possibly matching TRBD2 (5 bases). CDR3 length: 13 residues. Germline V CDR1 and CDR2: LNHDA, SQIVND (reference sequence). The V and J ends lost 3 bases and 2 bases respectively, with 8 bases between them. This chain's CDR3 is CASSIPGTYEQYF. CDR3 nucleotides: TGTGCCAGTAGTATTCCGGGGACCTACGAGCAGTACTTC.

V gene TRBV18 combines with J gene TRBJ1-1, with D possibly TRBD1 on 5 matching bases. The ends were cut back, 4 bases at V and 1 base at J, with 10 bases in the middle. Germline CDR1 KGHSH, CDR2 LQKENI. The CDR3 runs 14 residues. CDR3 region: CASSLGTSNTEAFF. CDR3 coding DNA: TGTGCCAGCTCACTCGGGACCTCGAACACTGAAGCTTTCTTT.

As concerns this clone: The sample contains more than one DNA sequence encoding this CDR3. The rearrangement uses TRBV6-5 and TRBJ1-5, with 7 nucleotides matching TRBD1. CDR3 length: 14 residues. Germline V gene lookup returns CDR1 MNHEY and CDR2 SVGAGI. Trimming at V came to 6 bases and at J to 2 bases, leaving 4 bases not matched to a gene. CDR3 in amino acids: CASSPGTGNQPQHF. CDR3 nucleotides: TGTGCCAGCAGCCCCGGGACAGGCAATCAGCCCCAGCATTTT.

The V gene is TRBV7-6, the J gene TRBJ2-3, with 8 bases aligning to TRBD1. CDR1 and CDR2 from the germline V gene are SGHVS and FNYEAQ. V dropped 4 bases and J dropped 0; count of bases not matched to a gene: 3. The CDR3 is 15 amino acids. CDR3 residues: CASSSGQGSTDTQYF. CDR3 DNA sequence: TGTGCCAGCAGCTCTGGACAGGGTAGCACAGATACGCAGTATTTT.

The chain is built from TRBV29-1 and TRBJ2-3; D is undetermined. Germline assignment: CDR1 SQVTM and CDR2 ANQGSEA. This CDR3 has 14 residues. V lost 5 bases, J lost 0 bases, and 12 bases lay in between. Here the CDR3 reads CSVRSLVSTDTQYF. The CDR3 DNA reads as TGCAGCGTTCGTAGCTTGGTAAGCACAGATACGCAGTATTTT.

This chain links TRBV6-5 with TRBJ1-1; D not resolved. Trimming took 5 bases from V and 4 from J, leaving 14 bases between them. CDR3 length: 14 amino acids. Germline loops: CDR1 MNHEY, CDR2 SVGAGI. The CDR3 loop is CASSRGAKSTEAFF. Here the CDR3 DNA reads TGTGCCAGCAGTCGGGGTGCGAAGAGCACTGAAGCTTTCTTT.

This clone was found a few times. This rearrangement joins TRBV5-1 to TRBJ1-6; no firm D call. The CDR3 loop spans 16 amino acids. The ends were cut back, 0 bases at V and 9 bases at J, with 16 bases in the middle. Germline V gene data show CDR1 as SGHRS and CDR2 as YFSETQ. The CDR3 loop reads CASSLESGLNGSPLHF. The CDR3 DNA sequence: TGCGCCAGCAGCTTGGAATCCGGACTGAACGGTTCACCCCTCCACTTT.

This clone was counted between two and nine times. The rearrangement joins TRBV29-1 to TRBJ1-1, with TRBD1 as a possible D gene (5 bases). CDR1 and CDR2 (germline): SQVTM, ANQGSEA. CDR3 length equals 10 residues. V was shortened by 5 bases and J by 10 bases, with 11 bases between the two germline ends. The CDR3 spells CSVSQGIAFF. The CDR3, as DNA: TGCAGCGTTTCTCAGGGTATAGCTTTCTTT.

The chain combines TRBV4-1 with TRBJ1-1; D is possibly TRBD1 (6 bases). Germline CDR1 is MGHRA and CDR2 is YSYEKL. Trimming took 4 bases from V and 1 from J, leaving 25 bases between them. The CDR3 contains 19 residues. The CDR3: CASSRLTPEAGASNTEAFF. CDR3 nucleotide sequence: TGCGCCAGCAGCCGCTTAACCCCGGAGGCAGGGGCTTCGAACACTGAAGCTTTCTTT.

As concerns this clone: This CDR3 is also generated by other DNA sequences in the sample. This rearrangement joins TRBV20-1 to TRBJ2-5, with unresolved D. Germline V CDR1 and CDR2: DFQATT, SNEGSKA (reference sequence). This CDR3 is 10 amino acids long. The V end was cut by 6 bases, the J end by 2 bases, with 4 bases between. In DNA form, the CDR3 reads TGCAGTGCCTCGCAAGAGACCCAGTACTTC. It translates to CSASQETQYF.

The chain employs TRBV7-9 and TRBJ2-5, with 14 bases aligning to TRBD2. The V and J ends lost 4 bases and 4 bases, in that order; junction bases with no gene match: 14. Germline loops: CDR1 SEHNR, CDR2 FQNEAQ (reference sequence). The CDR3 has 19 amino acids. The CDR3 DNA is TGTGCCAGCAGCTCGAGGGCCGGGACTAGCGGGAGTTCTGGAGAGACCCAGTACTTC. Protein product: CASSSRAGTSGSSGETQYF. Full variable domain (missing parts from reference TRBV7-9 and TRBJ2-5): DTGVSQNPRHKITKRGQNVTFRCDPISEHNRLYWYRQTLGQGPEFLTYFQNEAQLEKSRLLSDRFSAERPKGSFSTLEIQRTEQGDSAMYLCASSSRAGTSGSSGETQYFGPGTRLLVL.

This chain connects TRBV6-6 to TRBJ2-1; D not certain. V was cut by 7 bases and J by 4 bases, with 11 bases left in between. The CDR3 is made up of 13 amino acids. CDR1 and CDR2 from the germline V gene are MNHNY and SVGAGI (reference sequence). This CDR3 reads CASKVAVYNEQFF. CDR3 DNA sequence: TGTGCCAGCAAAGTAGCCGTTTACAATGAGCAGTTCTTC.

The rearrangement joins TRBV9 to TRBJ1-2; 8 nucleotides match TRBD1. The CDR3 runs to 13 residues. V shed 3 bases, J shed 6 bases, and the junction held 4 bases outside the gene matches. Germline-derived CDR1 and CDR2 are SGDLS and YYNGEE. The CDR3 nucleotides read TGTGCCAGCAGCGCGACAGGGGATCATGGCTACACCTTC. This encodes CASSATGDHGYTF.

V and J are TRBV6-5 and TRBJ1-5; TRBD1 might be the D (5 bases). Trimming took 4 bases from V and 6 from J, leaving 13 bases between them. The CDR3 runs to 14 residues. Looked up from germline, CDR1 is MNHEY and CDR2 is SVGAGI. The chain's CDR3 is CASSSLGGGQPQHF. The CDR3 region has the DNA TGTGCCAGCAGTTCACTCGGGGGAGGTCAGCCCCAGCATTTT.

The CDR3 DNA reads as TGTGCCAGCAGCTTAGTCGGGACACCTTATAATTCACCCCTCCACTTT. Translating it yields CASSLVGTPYNSPLHF. The genes are TRBV7-9 and TRBJ1-6, with a weak D call TRBD1 (6 bases). The germline V gene has CDR1 SEHNR and CDR2 FQNEAQ (reference sequence). With 1 base removed from V and 4 bases from J, the gap between germline ends came to 11 bases. This CDR3 contains 16 residues. Using reference TRBV7-9 and TRBJ1-6 for the parts outside the CDR3, the full variable domain is DTGVSQNPRHKITKRGQNVTFRCDPISEHNRLYWYRQTLGQGPEFLTYFQNEAQLEKSRLLSDRFSAERPKGSFSTLEIQRTEQGDSAMYLCASSLVGTPYNSPLHFGNGTRLTVT.

The chain uses TRBV2 and TRBJ1-2; 7 bases map to TRBD1. The CDR3 has 15 residues. CDR1 and CDR2 from the germline V gene are SNHLY and FYNNEI. The V segment lost 2 bases and the J segment 7 bases; nucleotides outside the gene matches: 10. The CDR3 DNA reads as TGTGCCAGCAGTGAATACTCGACAGGGACCTTTGGCTACACCTTC. It translates to CASSEYSTGTFGYTF.

This chain's CDR3 is CASERGGARGVLRAGANVLTF. The CDR3 nucleotides are TGTGCCAGCGAGAGAGGTGGGGCCAGGGGAGTTTTGAGAGCTGGGGCCAACGTCCTGACTTTC. The J gene is TRBJ2-6, the V gene TRBV28; tentatively, D is TRBD1 (6 bases). Germline CDR1 and CDR2: MDHEN and SYDVKM. Trimming took 8 bases from V and 2 from J, leaving 31 bases between them. This CDR3 spans 21 amino acids.

This sequence joins TRBV10-3 and TRBJ1-5, with 8 bases matching TRBD1. The germline V gene encodes CDR1 ENHRY and CDR2 SYGVKD. The junction had 3 bases not matched to a gene; V was cut back by 5 bases and J by 6 bases. The CDR3 runs to 13 residues. The CDR3 DNA reads as TGTGCCATCAGTCCACAGGGGGGTCAGCCCCAGCATTTT. It specifies CAISPQGGQPQHF.

This chain links TRBV11-2 with TRBJ1-1; weak D call: TRBD1 (5 bases). V was cut by 5 bases and J by 5 bases, with 18 bases left in between. The CDR3 is made up of 15 amino acids. CDR1 and CDR2 (germline): SGHAT, FQNNGV. This chain's CDR3 is CASSVGEQWRTEAFF. CDR3 DNA sequence: TGTGCCAGCAGCGTAGGGGAACAGTGGAGAACTGAAGCTTTCTTT.

V gene TRBV7-9 combines with J gene TRBJ2-7, with TRBD1 identical over 9 bases. The CDR3 sequence is 15 residues long. Germline V gives CDR1 SEHNR, CDR2 FQNEAQ (reference sequence). V lost 5 bases to trimming and J lost 6 bases; unmatched junction nucleotides: 11. CDR3 in DNA: TGTGCCAGCAGCACATCGGGGACAGGGCAAGGCGAGCAGTACTTC. It yields the protein CASSTSGTGQGEQYF.

This clone showed up just once. The gene calls are TRBV9 and TRBJ1-1; unclear D gene. From germline, CDR1 is SGDLS and CDR2 YYNGEE. The CDR3 contains 14 residues. Deletions cut 3 bases from V and 1 base from J, with 10 bases between. The CDR3 region is CASSADSGNTEAFF. As DNA, the CDR3 is TGTGCCAGCAGCGCAGACTCTGGGAACACTGAAGCTTTCTTT.

Note on this clone: Other DNA sequences in this specimen translate into the identical CDR3. The V gene is TRBV11-2, the J gene TRBJ1-2; D gene unclear. Germline values: CDR1 SGHAT, CDR2 FQNNGV. This CDR3 comprises 13 residues. Trimming stripped 0 bases from V and 1 base from J, with 3 bases between. CDR3 sequence reads: CASSLDSNYGYTF. CDR3 nucleotides: TGTGCCAGCAGCTTAGACAGTAACTATGGCTACACCTTC.

V and J are TRBV5-1 and TRBJ1-4; the match to TRBD1 covers 8 bases. The V gene's germline CDR1 is SGHRS and CDR2 YFSETQ. This CDR3 contains 15 residues. With V trimmed by 7 bases and J by 5 bases, 10 bases remained unmatched. CDR3 in amino acids: CASGARQGLNEKLFF. The CDR3 DNA is TGCGCCAGCGGCGCCCGACAGGGGTTAAATGAAAAACTGTTTTTT.

J is TRBJ1-1 and V is TRBV13; D is ambiguous. The germline CDR1 and CDR2 sequences are PRHDT and FYEKMQ (reference sequence). The ends were cut back, 0 bases at V and 8 bases at J, with 7 bases in the middle. This CDR3 region has 12 residues. The CDR3: CASSLGIWEAFF. The CDR3, as DNA: TGTGCCAGCAGCTTAGGGATATGGGAAGCTTTCTTT.

The chain couples TRBV5-6 to TRBJ2-5, with a possible D match to TRBD1 (5 bases). With the DNA end fitting TRBJ2-7 better, the J assignment may be wrong. The CDR3 consists of 13 residues. Germline assignment: CDR1 SGHDT and CDR2 YYEEEE. CDR3 region: CASSFTGTYEQYF. CDR3 coding DNA: TGTGCCAGCAGCTTTACAGGAACCTACGAGCAGTACTTC.